This TCR beta chain was sequenced for a study of control samples from healthy donors and cancer patients. Assay: immunoSEQ multiplex PCR; the TCRdb copy retains only in-frame clones and omits some. The sample contains around 100,000 clones, roughly 87% of which appear only once. This clone came up once. This CDR3 comprises 12 residues. V was trimmed by 4 bases and J by 7 bases, leaving 11 bases between them. Germline V gene sequence: CDR1 SQVTM, CDR2 ANQGSEA. Sequencing was carried out using blood. This TCR derives from a woman between 50 and 59 years old in good health. The J gene is TRBJ1-3, the V gene TRBV29-1; no definite D call. The CDR3 bases are TGCAGCGTTGCCCGCCCCGAGAACACCATATATTTT. Translation: CSVARPENTIYF.